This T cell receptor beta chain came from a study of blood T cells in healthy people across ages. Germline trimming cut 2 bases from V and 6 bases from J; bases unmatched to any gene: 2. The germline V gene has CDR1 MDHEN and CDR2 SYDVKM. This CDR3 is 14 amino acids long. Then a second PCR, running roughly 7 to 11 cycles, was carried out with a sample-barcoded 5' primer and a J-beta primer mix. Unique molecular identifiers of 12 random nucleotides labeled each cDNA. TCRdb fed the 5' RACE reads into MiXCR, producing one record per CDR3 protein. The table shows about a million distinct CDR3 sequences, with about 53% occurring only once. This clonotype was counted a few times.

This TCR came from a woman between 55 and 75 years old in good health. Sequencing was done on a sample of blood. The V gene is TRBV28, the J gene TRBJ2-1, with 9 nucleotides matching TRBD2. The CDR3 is CASSLLAGPNEQFF. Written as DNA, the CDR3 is TGTGCCAGCAGTTTACTAGCGGGGCCCAATGAGCAGTTCTTC. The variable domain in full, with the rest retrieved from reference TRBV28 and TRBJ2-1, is DVKVTQSSRYLVKRTGEKVFLECVQDMDHENMFWYRQDPGLGLRLIYFSYDVKMKEKGDIPEGYSVSREKKERFSLILESASTNQTSMYLCASSLLAGPNEQFFGPGTRLTVL.